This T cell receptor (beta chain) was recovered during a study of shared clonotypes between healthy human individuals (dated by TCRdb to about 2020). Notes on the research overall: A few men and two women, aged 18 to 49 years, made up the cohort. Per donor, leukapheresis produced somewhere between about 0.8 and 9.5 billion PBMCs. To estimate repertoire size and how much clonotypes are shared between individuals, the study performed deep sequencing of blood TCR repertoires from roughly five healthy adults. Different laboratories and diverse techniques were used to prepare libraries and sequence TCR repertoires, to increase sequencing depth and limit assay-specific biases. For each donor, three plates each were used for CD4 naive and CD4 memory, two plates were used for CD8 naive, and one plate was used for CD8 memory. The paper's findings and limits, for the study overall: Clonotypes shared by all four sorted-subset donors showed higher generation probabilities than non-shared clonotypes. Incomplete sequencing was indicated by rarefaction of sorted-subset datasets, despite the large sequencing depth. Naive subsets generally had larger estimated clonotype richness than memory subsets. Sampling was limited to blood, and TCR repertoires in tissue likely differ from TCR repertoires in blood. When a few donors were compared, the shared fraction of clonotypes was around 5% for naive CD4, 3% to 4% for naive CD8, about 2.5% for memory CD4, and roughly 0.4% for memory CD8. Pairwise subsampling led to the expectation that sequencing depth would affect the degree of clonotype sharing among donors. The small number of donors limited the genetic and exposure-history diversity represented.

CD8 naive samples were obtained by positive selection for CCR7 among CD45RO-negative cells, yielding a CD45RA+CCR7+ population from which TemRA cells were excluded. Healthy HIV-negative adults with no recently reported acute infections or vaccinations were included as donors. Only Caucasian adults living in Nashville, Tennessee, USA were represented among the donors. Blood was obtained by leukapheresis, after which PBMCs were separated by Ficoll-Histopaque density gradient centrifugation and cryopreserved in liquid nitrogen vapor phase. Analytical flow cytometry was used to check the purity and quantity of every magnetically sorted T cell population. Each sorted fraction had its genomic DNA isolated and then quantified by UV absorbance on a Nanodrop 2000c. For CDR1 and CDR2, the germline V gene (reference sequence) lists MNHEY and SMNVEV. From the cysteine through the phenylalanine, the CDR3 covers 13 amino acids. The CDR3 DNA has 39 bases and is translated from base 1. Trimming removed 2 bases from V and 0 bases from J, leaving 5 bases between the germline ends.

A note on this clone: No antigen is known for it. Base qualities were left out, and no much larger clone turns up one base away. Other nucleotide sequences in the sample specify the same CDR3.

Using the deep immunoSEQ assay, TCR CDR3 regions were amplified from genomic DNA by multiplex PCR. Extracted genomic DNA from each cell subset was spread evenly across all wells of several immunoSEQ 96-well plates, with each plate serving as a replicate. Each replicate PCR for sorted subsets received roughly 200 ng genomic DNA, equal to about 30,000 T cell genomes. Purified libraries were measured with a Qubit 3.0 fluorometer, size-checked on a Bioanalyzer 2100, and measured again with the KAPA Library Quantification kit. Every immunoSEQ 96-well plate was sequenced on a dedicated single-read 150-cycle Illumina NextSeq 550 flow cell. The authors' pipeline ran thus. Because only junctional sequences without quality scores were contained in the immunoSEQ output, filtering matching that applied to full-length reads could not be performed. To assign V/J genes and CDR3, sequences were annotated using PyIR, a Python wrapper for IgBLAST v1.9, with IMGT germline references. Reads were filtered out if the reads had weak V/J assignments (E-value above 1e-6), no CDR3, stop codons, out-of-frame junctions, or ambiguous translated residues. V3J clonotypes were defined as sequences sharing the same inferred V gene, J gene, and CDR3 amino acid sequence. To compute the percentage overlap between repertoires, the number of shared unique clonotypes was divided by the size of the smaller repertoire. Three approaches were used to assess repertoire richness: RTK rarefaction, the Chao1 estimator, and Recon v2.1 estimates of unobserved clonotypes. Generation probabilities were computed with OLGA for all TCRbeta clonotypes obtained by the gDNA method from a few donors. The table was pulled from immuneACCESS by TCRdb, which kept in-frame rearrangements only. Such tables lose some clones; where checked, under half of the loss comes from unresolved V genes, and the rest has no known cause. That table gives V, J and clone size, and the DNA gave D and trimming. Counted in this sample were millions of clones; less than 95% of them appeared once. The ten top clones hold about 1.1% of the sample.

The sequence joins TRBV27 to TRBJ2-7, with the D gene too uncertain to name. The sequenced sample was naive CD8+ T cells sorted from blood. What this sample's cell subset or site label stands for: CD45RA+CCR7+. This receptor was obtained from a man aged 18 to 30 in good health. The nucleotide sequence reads TGTGCCAGCAGTTTAAGCGACTCCTACGAGCAGTACTTC. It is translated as CASSLSDSYEQYF.